This T cell receptor beta chain is drawn from a study of identical twins. Study observations and caveats: While abundant cord blood beta clonotypes carried fewer insertions, memory repertoires showed no such pattern. Those out-of-frame alpha sequences shared by twins showed an excess of low generation probability. A cross-sectional statistical analysis, not follow-up of the same donors, supported the conclusions.

The germline CDR1 and CDR2 sequences are KGHDR and SFDVKD. The CDR3 covers 13 residues. Trimming took off 7 bases at V and 3 bases at J, with 11 bases between the two ends. Carrying unique molecular identifiers, the cDNA also gained a universal primer site through template switching. TCRdb fed the 5' RACE reads into MiXCR, producing one record per CDR3 protein. The table records about 530,000 distinct CDR3 sequences, about 15% of them present only once. As regards this clonotype: The antigen remains unidentified.

The same data also contributed to another study, on yellow fever vaccine responses in identical twins.

This sequence was found in a woman in her late teens or twenties in good health. Sample: CD4+ T cells sorted from blood. The chain recombines TRBV24-1 with TRBJ2-5; D may match TRBD1 or TRBD2 (5 bases each). DNA for the CDR3: TGTGCCACCAGCCTCGGGGCTAAAGAGACCCAGTACTTC. Its protein is CATSLGAKETQYF.